A selection of T cell receptor beta chains follows, all from one sample in a study of T-cell memory formation after mild COVID-19. TCRdb ran MiXCR on the 5' RACE reads and lists one entry per CDR3 protein. The sample has more than 150,000 distinct CDR3 sequences, around 21% seen once. The material sequenced was PBMCs or a T cell subset sorted from them (not recorded which). These receptors all come from an adult woman who had mild COVID-19 (a few samples of this study predate the infection). Cell type and time point are not known. Each CDR3 is given without its conserved first and last residue. The order of the fields is D gene, V gene, J gene, clone size, CDR3 length, CDR3 protein. A D gene is named only where the DNA matches it firmly. Clone size appears in some rows only: once, few, many, or a class for an expanded clone.

TRBD2	TRBV3-1	TRBJ2-1	few	13	ASSQGTSGRDEQF
-	TRBV27	TRBJ2-7	-	14	ASSLSGSNDYYEQY
TRBD1	TRBV3-1	TRBJ1-2	-	16	ASSQDVEPGQENYGYT
-	TRBV3-1	TRBJ2-1	few	12	ASSPIGPYNEQF
-	TRBV2	TRBJ2-1	few	6	ASLEQF
TRBD2	TRBV9	TRBJ2-7	once	13	ASSVAGEGHYEQY
TRBD2	TRBV11-3	TRBJ2-1	-	15	ASSPRGLAGIWNEQF
TRBD2	TRBV6-5	TRBJ2-1	-	13	ASSWQREGNNEQF
TRBD1	TRBV24-1	TRBJ1-2	once	13	ATSEGTGIDYGYT
-	TRBV29-1	TRBJ2-5	few	13	SGRVADRVGETQY
-	TRBV12-3/TRBV12-4	TRBJ1-1	few	10	ASSFGTPEAF